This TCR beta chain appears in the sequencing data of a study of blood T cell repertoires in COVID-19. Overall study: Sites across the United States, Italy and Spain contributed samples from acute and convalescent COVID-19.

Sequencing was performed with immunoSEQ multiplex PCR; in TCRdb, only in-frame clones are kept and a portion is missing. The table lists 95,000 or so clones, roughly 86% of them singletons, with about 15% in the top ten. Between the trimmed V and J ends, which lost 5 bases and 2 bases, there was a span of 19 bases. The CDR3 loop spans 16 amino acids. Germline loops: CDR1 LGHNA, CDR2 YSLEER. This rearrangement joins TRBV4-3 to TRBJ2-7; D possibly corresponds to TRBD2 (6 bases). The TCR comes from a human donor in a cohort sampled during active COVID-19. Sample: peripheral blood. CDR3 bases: TGCGCCAGCAGCGCCAGCGTGGGGGGTGGTCCCTACGAGCAGTACTTC. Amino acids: CASSASVGGGPYEQYF.